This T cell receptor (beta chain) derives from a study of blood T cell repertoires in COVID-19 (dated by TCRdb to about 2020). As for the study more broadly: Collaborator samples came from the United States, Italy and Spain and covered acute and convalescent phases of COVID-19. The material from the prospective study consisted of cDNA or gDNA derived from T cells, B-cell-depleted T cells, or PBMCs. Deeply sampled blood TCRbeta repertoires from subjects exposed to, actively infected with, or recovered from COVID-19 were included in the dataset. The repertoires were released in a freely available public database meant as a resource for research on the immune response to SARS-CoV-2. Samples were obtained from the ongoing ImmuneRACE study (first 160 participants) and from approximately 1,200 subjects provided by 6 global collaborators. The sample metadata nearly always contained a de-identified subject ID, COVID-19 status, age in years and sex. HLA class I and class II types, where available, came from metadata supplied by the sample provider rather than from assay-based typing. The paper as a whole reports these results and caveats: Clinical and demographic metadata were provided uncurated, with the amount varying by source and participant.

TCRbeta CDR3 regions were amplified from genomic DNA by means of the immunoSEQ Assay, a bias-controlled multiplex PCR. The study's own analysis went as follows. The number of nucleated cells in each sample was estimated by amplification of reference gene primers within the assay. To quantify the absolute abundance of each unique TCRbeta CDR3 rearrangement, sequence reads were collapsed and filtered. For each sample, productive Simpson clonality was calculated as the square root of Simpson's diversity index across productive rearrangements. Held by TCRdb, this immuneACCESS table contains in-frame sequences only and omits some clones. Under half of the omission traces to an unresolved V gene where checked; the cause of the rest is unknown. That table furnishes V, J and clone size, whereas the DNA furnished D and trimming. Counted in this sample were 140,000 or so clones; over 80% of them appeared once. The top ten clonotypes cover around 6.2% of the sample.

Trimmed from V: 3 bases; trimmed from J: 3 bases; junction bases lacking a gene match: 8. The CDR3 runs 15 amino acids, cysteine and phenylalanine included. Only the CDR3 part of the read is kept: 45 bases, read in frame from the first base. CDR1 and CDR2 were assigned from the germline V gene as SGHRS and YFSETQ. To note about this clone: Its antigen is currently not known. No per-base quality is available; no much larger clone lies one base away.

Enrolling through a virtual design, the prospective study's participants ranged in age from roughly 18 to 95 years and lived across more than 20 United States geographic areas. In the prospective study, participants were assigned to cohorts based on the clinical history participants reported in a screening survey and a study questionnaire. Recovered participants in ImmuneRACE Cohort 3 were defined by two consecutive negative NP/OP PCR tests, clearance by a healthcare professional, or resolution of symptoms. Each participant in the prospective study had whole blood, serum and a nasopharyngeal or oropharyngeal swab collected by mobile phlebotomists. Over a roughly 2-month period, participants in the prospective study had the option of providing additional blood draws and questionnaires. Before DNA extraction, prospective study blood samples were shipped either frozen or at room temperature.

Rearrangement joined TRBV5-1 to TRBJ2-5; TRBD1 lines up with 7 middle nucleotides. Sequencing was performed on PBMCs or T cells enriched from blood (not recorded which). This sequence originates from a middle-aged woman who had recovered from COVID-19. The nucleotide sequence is TGCGCCAGCAGCTACGGACAGGTCTCGGAAGAGACCCAGTACTTC. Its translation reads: CASSYGQVSEETQYF.